This T cell receptor beta chain is drawn from a study of vaccination and CD4 T cells after COVID-19. Sequence data for DNA of cultured CD4+ T cells were generated by the Oncomine TCR Beta short-read assay. TCRdb re-called the PCR reads through MiXCR, storing one row per CDR3 protein. The profile shows thousands of distinct CDR3 sequences, 68% of them singletons. Treatment in this sample: roughly 11-day PBMC culture with coronavirus spike peptide pools or control peptides (ViraFEST assay). Worth noting for this clonotype: Its cognate antigen is unknown.

Germline CDR1 and CDR2: SEHNR and FQNEAQ (reference sequence). The CDR3 has 15 residues. The ends were cut back, 5 bases at V and 2 bases at J, with 12 bases in the middle. This material consisted of CD4+ T cells from blood, cultured in vitro, taken before SARS-CoV-2 vaccination. The clonotype originates from a human donor who had recovered from COVID-19. The chain has TRBV7-9 and TRBJ2-2; unclear D gene. The CDR3 DNA reads TGTGCCAGCAGCCTCACCTACCCAAACACCGGGGAGCTGTTTTTT. Its translation is CASSLTYPNTGELFF.